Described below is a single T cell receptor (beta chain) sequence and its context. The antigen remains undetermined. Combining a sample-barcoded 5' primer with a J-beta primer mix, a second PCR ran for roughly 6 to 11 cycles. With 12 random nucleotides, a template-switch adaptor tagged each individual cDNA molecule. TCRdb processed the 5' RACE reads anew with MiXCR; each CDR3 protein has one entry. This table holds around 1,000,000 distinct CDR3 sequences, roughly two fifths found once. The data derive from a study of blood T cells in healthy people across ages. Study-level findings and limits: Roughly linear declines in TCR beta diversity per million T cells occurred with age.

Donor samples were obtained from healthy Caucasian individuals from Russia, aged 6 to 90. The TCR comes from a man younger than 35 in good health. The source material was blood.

The CDR3 DNA reads TGTGCCAGCAGTTTGCAGCGGGGGAGACACTACAATGAGCAGTTCTTC. Translating it yields CASSLQRGRHYNEQFF. V usage is TRBV7-9 and J usage is TRBJ2-1; 8 bases line up with TRBD2. Losses at the gene ends were 6 bases for V and 3 bases for J; bases not matched to a gene: 10. There are 16 residues in the CDR3. Germline V lookup: CDR1 SEHNR, CDR2 FQNEAQ (reference sequence).